These T cell receptor beta chains were read from a single sample in a study of molecular identifiers for immune sequencing clone quantification. A single record per CDR3 protein comes from TCRdb applying MiXCR to the PCR reads. The repertoire includes approximately 630,000 distinct CDR3 sequences, around 25% of them detected once, and about 0.78% sits in the top ten. The material sequenced was naive CD8+ T cells from blood, with Jurkat cell RNA spiked in. The receptors derive from a human donor in good health. Some libraries in this study had Jurkat cell RNA spiked in. CDR3s include the opening cysteine and the closing phenylalanine or tryptophan. A D gene is named only where the DNA matches it firmly. Not every row has a clone size; where given, it reads once, few, many or a size class.

V gene	D gene	J gene	clone size	CDR3 protein	CDR3 DNA
TRBV19	NA	TRBJ2-3	few	CASSIRQASTDTQYF	TGTGCCAGTAGTATACGGCAGGCCTCCACAGATACGCAGTATTTT
TRBV21-1	NA	TRBJ2-7	many	CASSPPGTGGLGGEQYF	TGTGCCAGCAGCCCACCGGGGACAGGGGGGCTTGGAGGTGAGCAGTACTTC
TRBV4-3	TRBD1	TRBJ2-7	many	CASSPRDSTSYEQYF	TGCGCCAGCAGCCCAAGGGACAGTACTTCCTACGAGCAGTACTTC
TRBV4-3	TRBD2	TRBJ2-7	many	CASSQDLGTSGSYEQYF	TGCGCCAGCAGCCAAGATTTGGGGACTAGCGGCTCCTACGAGCAGTACTTC
TRBV29-1	NA	TRBJ2-1	NA	CSVEERYNEQFF	TGCAGCGTTGAAGAGCGCTACAATGAGCAGTTCTTC
TRBV9	NA	TRBJ1-3	few	CASSDKTGGNSGNTIYF	TGTGCCAGCAGCGACAAGACAGGCGGAAACTCTGGAAACACCATATATTTT
TRBV12-3/TRBV12-4	TRBD1	TRBJ1-3	few	CASTPSGTGSDTIYF	TGTGCCAGCACCCCCAGTGGGACAGGATCTGACACCATATATTTT
TRBV10-3	NA	TRBJ2-5	many	CAISDQETQYF	TGTGCCATCAGTGACCAAGAGACCCAGTACTTC
TRBV4-3	NA	TRBJ1-4	many	CASSQDIVLGEKLFF	TGCGCCAGCAGCCAAGATATTGTTTTGGGGGAAAAACTGTTTTTT
TRBV19	NA	TRBJ1-1	NA	CASSIQGLYTEAFF	TGTGCCAGTAGTATACAGGGGCTGTACACTGAAGCTTTCTTT
TRBV27	TRBD1	TRBJ1-1	NA	CASIPGGGGTEAFF	TGTGCCAGCATACCAGGGGGGGGAGGAACTGAAGCTTTCTTT
TRBV12-5	TRBD2	TRBJ2-1	NA	CASGFGTSGGRVVDEQFF	TGTGCTAGTGGTTTCGGGACTAGCGGGGGTAGGGTTGTTGATGAGCAGTTCTTC
TRBV9	TRBD1	TRBJ2-1	NA	CASSVRGQGLYNEQCF	TGTGCCAGCAGCGTCCGTGGACAGGGCCTCTATAATGAGCAGTGCTTC
TRBV20-1	NA	TRBJ1-2	few	CSARDPSKGDYGYTF	TGCAGTGCTAGAGATCCCTCGAAAGGCGACTATGGCTACACCTTC
TRBV7-9	NA	TRBJ2-1	many	CASLVGGSHRSSYNEQFF	TGTGCCAGCTTAGTAGGAGGGAGCCACAGGAGCTCCTACAATGAGCAGTTCTTC
TRBV29-1	NA	TRBJ2-7	many	CSVPGTGSEQYF	TGCAGCGTTCCAGGGACCGGTAGCGAGCAGTACTTC
TRBV9	NA	TRBJ2-1	few	CATTSGRGREDEQFF	TGTGCCACCACCTCCGGGCGGGGGCGTGAGGATGAGCAGTTCTTC
TRBV7-2	NA	TRBJ2-5	NA	CASSLEVRGWETQYF	TGTGCCAGCAGCTTAGAGGTCCGGGGCTGGGAGACCCAGTACTTC
TRBV4-3	NA	TRBJ2-7	NA	CASSQDGMPYEQYF	TGCGCCAGCAGCCAAGATGGGATGCCCTACGAGCAGTACTTC
TRBV19	NA	TRBJ1-5	NA	CATIARPGQINQPQHF	TGTGCCACTATCGCCCGCCCTGGACAGATAAATCAGCCCCAGCATTTT
TRBV9	NA	TRBJ1-3	NA	CASSVARPGNTIYF	TGTGCCAGCAGCGTAGCCAGGCCTGGAAACACCATATATTTT
TRBV14	TRBD1	TRBJ1-1	many	CASSPTTGGVEAFF	TGTGCCAGCAGCCCTACAACAGGGGGTGTTGAAGCTTTCTTT
TRBV20-1	TRBD2	TRBJ2-3	few	CSARDTVAGAISTDTQYF	TGCAGTGCTAGAGATACGGTAGCGGGGGCAATTAGCACAGATACGCAGTATTTT
TRBV20-1	NA	TRBJ2-3	many	CSAITTADTQYF	TGCAGTGCTATCACGACTGCGGATACGCAGTATTTT
TRBV11-3	NA	TRBJ2-3	NA	CASSFRHLTDAQYF	TGTGCCAGCAGCTTTAGACACCTCACAGATGCGCAGTATTTT
TRBV5-8	NA	TRBJ2-7	few	CASSYDDRVPLYEQYF	TGTGCCAGCAGCTATGACGACAGAGTCCCTCTTTACGAGCAGTACTTC
TRBV6-2/TRBV6-3	TRBD2	TRBJ2-5	few	CASSPTPGLAGTETQYF	TGTGCCAGCAGTCCTACACCGGGACTAGCGGGAACGGAGACCCAGTACTTC
TRBV6-2/TRBV6-3	NA	TRBJ2-7	many	CASSDSSVPHEQYF	TGTGCCAGCAGCGATTCTTCGGTCCCCCACGAGCAGTACTTC
TRBV6-5	NA	TRBJ1-5	NA	CASSCSSGNQPQHF	TGTGCCAGCAGTTGCTCGTCGGGGAATCAGCCCCAGCATTTT
TRBV19	TRBD1	TRBJ2-7	NA	CASSIDFGTGVYEQYF	TGTGCCAGTAGTATTGATTTTGGGACAGGGGTGTACGAGCAGTACTTC
TRBV2	NA	TRBJ1-1	many	CASSWTESTEAFF	TGTGCCAGCAGCTGGACGGAGAGCACTGAAGCTTTCTTT
TRBV19	NA	TRBJ1-1	NA	CASSISNEAFF	TGTGCCAGTAGTATAAGCAATGAAGCTTTCTTT
TRBV29-1	TRBD2	TRBJ2-1	few	CSVPLTSESSYNEQFF	TGCAGCGTACCCCTGACTAGCGAAAGCTCCTACAATGAGCAGTTCTTC
TRBV12-3/TRBV12-4	NA	TRBJ1-5	many	CASSLRGIKPNSNQPQHF	TGTGCCAGCAGTTTACGGGGCATAAAACCCAATAGCAATCAGCCCCAGCATTTT
TRBV7-2	TRBD1	TRBJ2-1	many	CASSSWTGEDDEQFF	TGTGCCAGCAGCTCGTGGACAGGCGAAGATGATGAGCAGTTCTTC
TRBV6-2/TRBV6-3	TRBD1	TRBJ2-3	many	CASSSDRGQDTQYF	TGTGCCAGCAGCTCGGACAGGGGGCAGGATACGCAGTATTTT
TRBV24-1	NA	TRBJ1-5	many	CATSDDIGYSNQPQHF	TGTGCCACCAGTGATGACATTGGATATAGCAATCAGCCCCAGCATTTT
TRBV27	TRBD1	TRBJ2-7	NA	CASSLWKDRAGMSEQYF	TGTGCCAGCAGTTTATGGAAAGACAGGGCTGGTATGAGCGAGCAGTACTTC
TRBV21-1	NA	TRBJ1-5	NA	CASSETNGYSNQPQHF	TGTGCCAGCAGCGAAACGAACGGTTATAGCAATCAGCCCCAGCATTTT